Listed below are T cell receptor beta chains from one sample, sequenced in a study of T cells in Graves' hyperthyroidism and ophthalmopathy. Via MiXCR, TCRdb re-called the multiplex PCR reads, giving one row per CDR3 protein. The data hold about 640,000 distinct CDR3 sequences, with around 20% observed a single time. The sample comprised blood. All receptors derive from a man aged 25 to 45 with Graves' ophthalmopathy. Both conserved end residues are part of each CDR3. D genes are given only for firm matches. Clone sizes are given selectively: once, few, many, or a class where the clone is expanded.

CDR3 | DNA | J | D | size | V
CASRKTSGSWYEQFF | TGTGCCAGCAGAAAGACTAGCGGGAGTTGGTATGAGCAGTTCTTC | TRBJ2-1 | TRBD2 | . | TRBV27
CSPRRGGQETQYF | TGCAGCCCGCGAAGGGGAGGACAAGAGACCCAGTACTTC | TRBJ2-5 | . | few | TRBV20-1
CASSLLAGGLFDEQFF | TGTGCCAGCAGCTTACTAGCGGGAGGGCTCTTTGATGAGCAGTTCTTC | TRBJ2-1 | TRBD2 | . | TRBV13
CSFIAPAQGARHGYTF | TGCAGCTTTATAGCGCCAGCGCAAGGGGCGAGGCATGGCTACACCTTC | TRBJ1-2 | . | few | TRBV29-1
CASSRGTENYGYTF | TGCGCCAGCAGCCGAGGGACAGAGAACTATGGCTACACCTTC | TRBJ1-2 | TRBD1 | . | TRBV4-1
CASSPTGTGVEKLFF | TGTGCCAGCAGTCCAACCGGGACAGGGGTTGAAAAACTGTTTTTT | TRBJ1-4 | TRBD1 | few | TRBV27
CASSPGTSGNYEQYF | TGCGCCAGCAGCCCGGGGACTAGCGGGAACTACGAGCAGTACTTC | TRBJ2-7 | TRBD2 | many | TRBV4-2
CASSLGGGPGNEQFF | TGTGCCAGCAGTCTGGGAGGAGGGCCGGGAAATGAGCAGTTCTTC | TRBJ2-1 | . | few | TRBV12-3/TRBV12-4
CASSVFTADTQYF | TGTGCCAGCAGCGTATTCACGGCAGATACGCAGTATTTT | TRBJ2-3 | . | many | TRBV28
CASSLLGSGLKYF | TGCGCCAGCAGCCTCTTAGGGTCAGGACTCAAGTACTTC | TRBJ2-4 | . | . | TRBV4-1
CASTEATGGLEKLFF | TGTGCCAGTACCGAAGCGACAGGGGGCCTCGAAAAACTGTTTTTT | TRBJ1-4 | TRBD1 | . | TRBV19
CASGTGGSNQPQHF | TGTGCCAGTGGGACAGGGGGTAGCAATCAGCCCCAGCATTTT | TRBJ1-5 | TRBD1 | many | TRBV7-8
CASSAGTRYEQYF | TGTGCCAGCAGCGCCGGGACACGCTACGAGCAGTACTTC | TRBJ2-7 | . | few | TRBV11-2
CSVEGGPFLMNTEAFF | TGCAGCGTTGAGGGTGGACCATTCCTCATGAACACTGAAGCTTTCTTT | TRBJ1-1 | . | . | TRBV29-1
CASSQKSGTDNEKLFF | TGTGCCAGCAGCCAAAAGTCTGGGACAGACAATGAAAAACTGTTTTTT | TRBJ1-4 | TRBD1 | many | TRBV3-1
CASSLAGGLGRRYEQYF | TGTGCCAGCAGCTTGGCGGGGGGACTAGGGAGGAGATACGAGCAGTACTTC | TRBJ2-7 | TRBD2 | . | TRBV5-4
CAISGDRARDSPLHF | TGTGCCATCAGTGGGGACAGGGCCAGGGATTCACCCCTCCACTTT | TRBJ1-6 | TRBD1 | . | TRBV10-3
CASSQRGPKADTQYF | TGTGCCAGCAGCCAAAGGGGGCCGAAGGCAGATACGCAGTATTTT | TRBJ2-3 | TRBD1 | many | TRBV3-1
CASSYLPMTGGSTQYF | TGTGCCAGCAGTTACTTACCGATGACAGGGGGATCTACGCAGTATTTT | TRBJ2-3 | TRBD1 | . | TRBV6-5
CASSTTGDEKLFF | TGTGCCAGCAGTACGACAGGGGACGAAAAACTGTTTTTT | TRBJ1-4 | TRBD1 | many | TRBV28
CASSVAGLGSYEQYF | TGTGCCAGCAGCGTCGCAGGGCTAGGGTCCTACGAGCAGTACTTC | TRBJ2-7 | . | few | TRBV9
CSARTLAGGYNEQFF | TGCAGTGCCCGAACCCTAGCGGGAGGGTACAATGAGCAGTTCTTC | TRBJ2-1 | TRBD2 | few | TRBV20-1
CASSPAGLAGTYEQYF | TGTGCCAGCAGCCCCGCCGGGCTAGCGGGGACCTACGAGCAGTACTTC | TRBJ2-7 | TRBD2 | many | TRBV6-1
CSTAGKAGTYYEQYF | TGCAGCACGGCGGGTAAGGCGGGGACCTACTACGAGCAGTACTTC | TRBJ2-7 | . | few | TRBV29-1
CASSFPPRQGGYTF | TGTGCCAGCAGTTTCCCCCCCAGACAGGGAGGCTACACCTTC | TRBJ1-2 | TRBD1 | few | TRBV12-3/TRBV12-4
CASSEARGFPNEKLFF | TGTGCCAGCAGTGAAGCGAGGGGTTTTCCAAATGAAAAACTGTTTTTT | TRBJ1-4 | . | few | TRBV2
CSVVGVQGSYEQYF | TGCAGCGTTGTCGGGGTACAGGGCTCCTACGAGCAGTACTTC | TRBJ2-7 | . | . | TRBV29-1
CASSQSGPQYF | TGCGCCAGCAGCCAGTCTGGTCCGCAGTATTTT | TRBJ2-3 | . | . | TRBV4-1
CSARAGRYEQYF | TGCAGTGCTAGGGCTGGGCGCTACGAGCAGTACTTC | TRBJ2-7 | . | many | TRBV20-1
CASSVAIGQENTIYF | TGTGCCAGCAGCGTCGCAATCGGACAGGAAAACACCATATATTTT | TRBJ1-3 | TRBD1 | . | TRBV2
CASSFSPAPGQGNEKLFF | TGCGCCAGCAGCTTTTCACCAGCCCCGGGACAGGGTAATGAAAAACTGTTTTTT | TRBJ1-4 | TRBD1 | . | TRBV4-1
CASSPLPSGSMDTQYF | TGTGCCAGCAGTCCCTTGCCTAGCGGGAGTATGGATACGCAGTATTTT | TRBJ2-3 | TRBD2 | . | TRBV9
CSAIVASSINNEQFF | TGCAGTGCTATTGTAGCGAGTTCGATAAACAATGAGCAGTTCTTC | TRBJ2-1 | . | many | TRBV20-1